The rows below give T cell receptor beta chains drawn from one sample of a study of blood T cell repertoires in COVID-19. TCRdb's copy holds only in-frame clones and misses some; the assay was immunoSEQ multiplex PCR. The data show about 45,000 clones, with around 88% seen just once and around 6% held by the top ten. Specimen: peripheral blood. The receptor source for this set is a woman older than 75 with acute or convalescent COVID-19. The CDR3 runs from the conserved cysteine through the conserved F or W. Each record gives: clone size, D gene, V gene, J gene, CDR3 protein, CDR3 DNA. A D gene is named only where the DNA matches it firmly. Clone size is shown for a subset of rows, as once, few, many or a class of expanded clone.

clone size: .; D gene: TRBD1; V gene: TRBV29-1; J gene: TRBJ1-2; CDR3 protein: CSAWDSIYGYTF; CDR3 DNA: TGCAGCGCATGGGACAGCATCTATGGCTACACCTTC
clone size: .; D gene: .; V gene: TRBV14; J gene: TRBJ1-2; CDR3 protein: CASSQDAGLTFYGYTF; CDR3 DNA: TGTGCCAGCAGCCAAGATGCAGGACTTACTTTCTATGGCTACACCTTC
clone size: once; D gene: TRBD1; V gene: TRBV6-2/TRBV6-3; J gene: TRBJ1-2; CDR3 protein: CASSKLQGAEGYTF; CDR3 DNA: TGTGCCAGCAGTAAACTTCAGGGGGCAGAGGGCTACACCTTC
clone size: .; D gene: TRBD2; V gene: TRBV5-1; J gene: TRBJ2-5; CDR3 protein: CASRLAGLLETQYF; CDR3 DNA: TGCGCCAGCAGGCTAGCGGGGTTATTAGAGACCCAGTACTTC
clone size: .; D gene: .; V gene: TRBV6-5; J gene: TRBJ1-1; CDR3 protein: CASSPLEGGTEAFF; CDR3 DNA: TGTGCCAGCAGCCCCTTGGAGGGAGGCACTGAAGCTTTCTTT
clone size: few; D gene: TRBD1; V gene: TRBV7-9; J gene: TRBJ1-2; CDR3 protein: CASSRDRYYGYTF; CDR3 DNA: TGTGCCAGCAGCCGGGACAGGTACTATGGCTACACCTTC
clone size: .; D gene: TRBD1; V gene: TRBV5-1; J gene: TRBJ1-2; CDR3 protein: CASSLDGQGASSAYGYTF; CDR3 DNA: TGCGCCAGCAGCTTGGACGGACAGGGGGCATCATCTGCCTATGGCTACACCTTC
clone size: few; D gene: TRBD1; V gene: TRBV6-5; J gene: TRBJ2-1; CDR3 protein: CASSFRDSYNEQFF; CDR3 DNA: TGTGCCAGCAGCTTCCGGGACAGTTACAATGAGCAGTTCTTC
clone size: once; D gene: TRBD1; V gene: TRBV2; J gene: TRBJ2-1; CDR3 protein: CASSLPRDRSSYNEQFF; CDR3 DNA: TGTGCCAGCAGTCTCCCCCGGGACAGAAGCTCCTACAATGAGCAGTTCTTC
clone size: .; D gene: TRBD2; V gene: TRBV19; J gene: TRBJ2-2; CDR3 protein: CASKTSGDNTGELFF; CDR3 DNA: TGTGCCAGTAAGACTAGCGGGGATAACACCGGGGAGCTGTTTTTT
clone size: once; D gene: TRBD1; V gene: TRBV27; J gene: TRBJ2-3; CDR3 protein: CASGLGQGGTDTQYF; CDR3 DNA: TGTGCCAGCGGACTGGGACAGGGAGGCACAGATACGCAGTATTTT
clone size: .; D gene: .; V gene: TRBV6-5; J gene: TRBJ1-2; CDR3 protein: CASNDLGEANYGYTF; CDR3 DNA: TGTGCCAGCAACGACCTCGGGGAAGCTAACTATGGCTACACCTTC
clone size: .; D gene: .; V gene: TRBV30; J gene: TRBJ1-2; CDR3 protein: CAWSGGGRGYTF; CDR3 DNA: TGTGCCTGGAGTGGTGGAGGTCGGGGCTACACCTTC
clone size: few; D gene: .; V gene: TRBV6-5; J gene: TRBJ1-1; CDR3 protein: CATLTDQNTEAFF; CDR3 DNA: TGTGCCACTCTGACAGACCAGAACACTGAAGCTTTCTTT
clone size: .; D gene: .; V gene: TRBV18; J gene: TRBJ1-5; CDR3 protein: CASSPTGVGNQPQHF; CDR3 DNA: TGTGCCAGCTCACCAACCGGGGTTGGGAATCAGCCCCAGCATTTT
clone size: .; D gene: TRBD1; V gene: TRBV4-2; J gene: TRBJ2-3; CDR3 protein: CASSQAPGQTTDTQYF; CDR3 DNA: TGTGCCAGCAGCCAAGCTCCGGGACAGACCACAGATACGCAGTATTTT
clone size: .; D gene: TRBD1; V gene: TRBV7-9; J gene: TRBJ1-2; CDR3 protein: CASSVRDRVNSGYGYTF; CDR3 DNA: TGTGCCAGCAGCGTCCGCGACAGGGTGAATAGTGGGTATGGCTACACCTTC
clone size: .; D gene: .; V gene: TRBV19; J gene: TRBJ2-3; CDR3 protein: CASSLGQTDTQYF; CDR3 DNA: TGTGCCAGTAGTCTTGGACAGACAGATACGCAGTATTTT
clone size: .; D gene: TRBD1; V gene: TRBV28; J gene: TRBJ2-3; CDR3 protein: CASRPQGTDTQYF; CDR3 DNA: TGTGCCAGCAGGCCACAGGGGACAGATACGCAGTATTTT
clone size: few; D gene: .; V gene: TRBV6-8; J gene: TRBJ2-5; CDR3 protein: CASSYGGFGETQYF; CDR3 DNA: TGTGCCAGCAGTTACGGGGGGTTTGGGGAGACCCAGTACTTC
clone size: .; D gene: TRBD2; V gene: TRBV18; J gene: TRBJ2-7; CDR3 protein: CASSATSGGAYEQYF; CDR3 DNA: TGTGCCAGCTCAGCGACTAGCGGGGGCGCCTACGAGCAGTACTTC
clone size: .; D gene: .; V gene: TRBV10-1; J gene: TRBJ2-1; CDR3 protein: CASSASGRSYNEQFF; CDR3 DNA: TGCGCCAGCAGTGCCTCTGGGCGCTCCTACAATGAGCAGTTCTTC